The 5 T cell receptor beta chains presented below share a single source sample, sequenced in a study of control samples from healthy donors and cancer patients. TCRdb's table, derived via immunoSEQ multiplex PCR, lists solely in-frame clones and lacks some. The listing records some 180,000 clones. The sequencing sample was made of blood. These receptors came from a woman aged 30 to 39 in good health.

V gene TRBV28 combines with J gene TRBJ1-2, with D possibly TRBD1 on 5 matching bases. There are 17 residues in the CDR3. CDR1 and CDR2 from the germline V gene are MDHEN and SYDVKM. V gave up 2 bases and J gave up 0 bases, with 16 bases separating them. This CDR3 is CASSLLGSGRANYGYTF. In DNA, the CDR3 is TGTGCCAGCAGTTTACTAGGTTCAGGGAGAGCTAACTATGGCTACACCTTC.

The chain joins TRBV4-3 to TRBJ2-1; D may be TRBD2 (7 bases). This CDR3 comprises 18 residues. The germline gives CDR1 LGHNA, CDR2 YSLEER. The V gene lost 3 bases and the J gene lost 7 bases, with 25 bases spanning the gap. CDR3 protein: CASSHGLGGARVANEQFF. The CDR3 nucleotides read TGCGCCAGCAGCCATGGACTGGGGGGGGCCAGGGTCGCTAATGAGCAGTTCTTC.

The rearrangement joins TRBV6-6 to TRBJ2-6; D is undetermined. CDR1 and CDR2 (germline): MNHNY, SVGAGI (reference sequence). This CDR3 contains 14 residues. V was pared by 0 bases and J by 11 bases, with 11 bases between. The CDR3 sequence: CASSYSTLGDVLTF. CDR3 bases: TGTGCCAGCAGTTACTCGACCCTCGGAGACGTCCTGACTTTC.

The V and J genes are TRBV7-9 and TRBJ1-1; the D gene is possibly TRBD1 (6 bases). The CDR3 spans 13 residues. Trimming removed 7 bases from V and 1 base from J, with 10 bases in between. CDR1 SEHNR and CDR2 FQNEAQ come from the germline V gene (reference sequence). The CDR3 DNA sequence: TGTGCCAGCACCGCGGACAGGAACACTGAAGCTTTCTTT. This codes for CASTADRNTEAFF.

Written as DNA, the CDR3 is TGTGCCAGCAGTTTATCTGTGAATGAGCAGTTCTTC. Encoded protein: CASSLSVNEQFF. The chain couples TRBV28 to TRBJ2-1; unclear D gene. CDR3 length: 12 amino acids. V dropped 1 base and J dropped 7 bases, with 5 bases sitting between them. Germline CDR1 is MDHEN and CDR2 is SYDVKM.